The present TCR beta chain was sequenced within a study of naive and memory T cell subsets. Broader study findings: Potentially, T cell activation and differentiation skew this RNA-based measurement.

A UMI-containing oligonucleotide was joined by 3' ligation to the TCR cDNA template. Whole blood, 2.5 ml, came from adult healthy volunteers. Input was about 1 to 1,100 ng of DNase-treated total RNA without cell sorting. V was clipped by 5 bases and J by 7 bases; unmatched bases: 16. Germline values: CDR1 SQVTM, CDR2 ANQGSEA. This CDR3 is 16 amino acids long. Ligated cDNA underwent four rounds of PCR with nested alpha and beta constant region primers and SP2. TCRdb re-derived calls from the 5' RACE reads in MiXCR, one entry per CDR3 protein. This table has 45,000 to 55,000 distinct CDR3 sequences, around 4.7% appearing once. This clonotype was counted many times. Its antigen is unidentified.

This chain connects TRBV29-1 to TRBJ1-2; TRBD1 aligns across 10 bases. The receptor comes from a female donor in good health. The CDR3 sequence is CSVLPGQGTFVSGYTF. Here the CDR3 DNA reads TGCAGCGTTCTCCCGGGACAGGGGACGTTTGTGAGTGGCTACACCTTC.